The 32 T cell receptor beta chains below all came from one sample that was sequenced in a study of long-term antiretroviral therapy in people with HIV. immunoSEQ v3.0 was run at survey level. Sequenced by immunoSEQ multiplex PCR; TCRdb stores in-frame clones only, minus some. The table has 25,000 to 35,000 clones, approximately 89% seen once; the top ten hold 4.2%. Material: unsorted PBMCs, obtained 3.1 years after starting antiretroviral therapy. The origin of the receptors is a man aged 18 to 29 with HIV.

The chain is built from TRBV6-1 and TRBJ1-5, with 11 bases identical to TRBD1. Germline lookup yields CDR1 MNHNS and CDR2 SASEGT. This CDR3 has 17 residues. Losses at the gene ends were 4 bases for V and 0 bases for J; bases not matched to a gene: 5. CDR3 sequence (DNA): TGTGCCAGCAGTGTTGGACAGGGGGCTTCTAGCAATCAGCCCCAGCATTTT. Its protein product is CASSVGQGASSNQPQHF.

Here the CDR3 DNA reads TGTGCCAGCAGTTACGTTACGACTACGGATTCACCCCTCCACTTT. This codes for CASSYVTTTDSPLHF. The J gene is TRBJ1-6, the V gene TRBV6-6, with D unresolved. The CDR3 extends over 15 amino acids. CDR1 and CDR2 from the germline V gene are MNHNY and SVGAGI (reference sequence). V was trimmed by 2 bases and J by 8 bases, leaving 13 bases between them.

As to this clone: Germline and junction disagree at one end, which may indicate a read error. The sample carries other DNA sequences with the same CDR3. The gene calls are TRBV2 and TRBJ1-6; no clear D gene. Germline V CDR1 and CDR2: SNHLY, FYNNEI. The CDR3 spans 15 residues. The CDR3 nucleotides are TGTGCTAGCAGTGTCGGTGGCTCCTATAATTCACCCCTCCACTTT. It is translated as CASSVGGSYNSPLHF. Variable domain in full (rest from reference TRBV2 and TRBJ1-6): EPEVTQTPSHQVTQMGQEVILRCVPISNHLYFYWYRQILGQKVEFLVSFYNNEISEKSEIFDDQFSVERPDGSNFTLKIRSTKLEDSAMYFCASSVGGSYNSPLHFGNGTRLTVT.

This chain uses TRBV4-3 with TRBJ2-1; possibly TRBD2 for D (7 bases). The CDR3 covers 16 residues. V was clipped by 3 bases and J by 4 bases, with 16 bases between them. The germline CDR1 and CDR2 sequences are LGHNA and YSLEER. The CDR3 region is CASSQGTGRAYNEQFF. The CDR3 DNA follows: TGCGCCAGCAGCCAGGGAACAGGGAGGGCGTACAATGAGCAGTTCTTC.

This chain links TRBV11-2 with TRBJ2-1; D may be TRBD2 (5 bases). The ends were cut back, 3 bases at V and 0 bases at J, with 9 bases in the middle. The CDR3 totals 15 residues. Germline V CDR1 and CDR2: SGHAT, FQNNGV. CDR3 region: CASSFVGDSYNEQFF. In DNA form, the CDR3 reads TGTGCCAGCAGCTTCGTGGGAGACTCCTACAATGAGCAGTTCTTC.

The chain employs TRBV2 and TRBJ1-2, with a possible D match to TRBD1 (5 bases). Trimming removed 9 bases from V and 3 bases from J, with 23 bases in between. This CDR3 spans 16 amino acids. The V gene's germline CDR1 is SNHLY and CDR2 FYNNEI. DNA for the CDR3: TGTGCCAGGGGCGGGACGTCCCCGAGTTATGACTATGGCTACACCTTC. Translating it yields CARGGTSPSYDYGYTF.

V gene TRBV1 combines with J gene TRBJ1-4. TRBV1 is reported as a pseudogene. The CDR3 covers 20 residues. This CDR3 is CTSSLYSEGTPVATNEKLFF. The CDR3 DNA is TGCACCAGCAGTCTGTACTCGGAGGGGACACCAGTTGCAACTAATGAAAAACTGTTTTTT.

This chain links TRBV7-9 with TRBJ1-4, with a possible D match to TRBD1 (5 bases). There are 14 residues in the CDR3. Per germline, CDR1 SEHNR and CDR2 FQNEAQ (reference sequence). The V gene lost 1 base and the J gene lost 8 bases, with 11 bases spanning the gap. The CDR3 region is CASSLGGAEEKLFF. CDR3 sequence (DNA): TGTGCCAGCAGCTTAGGGGGCGCGGAGGAAAAACTGTTTTTT.

The gene calls are TRBV15 and TRBJ2-3; maybe TRBD2 (6 bases). Trimming removed 5 bases from V and 3 bases from J, with 15 bases in between. CDR3 length: 15 amino acids. Germline V gives CDR1 LNHNV, CDR2 YYDKDF (reference sequence). The CDR3 DNA is TGTGCCACCAGCCCCGAAAGGAGGGTGACAGATACGCAGTATTTT. It translates to CATSPERRVTDTQYF.

V is TRBV18 and J is TRBJ1-3; maybe TRBD1 (5 bases). The CDR3 spans 17 residues. The germline V gene has CDR1 KGHSH and CDR2 LQKENI. V was trimmed by 0 bases and J by 0 bases, leaving 12 bases between them. The CDR3 is CASSPPPRGVSGNTIYF. In DNA form, the CDR3 reads TGTGCCAGCTCACCACCACCCCGGGGGGTCTCTGGAAACACCATATATTTT.

V usage is TRBV10-3 and J usage is TRBJ2-7; D is undetermined. Germline V CDR1 and CDR2: ENHRY, SYGVKD. V lost 8 bases to trimming and J lost 0 bases, with 8 bases between them. The CDR3 runs 12 residues. CDR3: CAISRSSYEQYF. CDR3 DNA sequence: TGTGCCATCTCCAGGAGCTCCTACGAGCAGTACTTC.

This chain links TRBV5-1 with TRBJ2-7, with D perhaps matching TRBD1 (6 bases). CDR1 is SGHRS and CDR2 is YFSETQ in the germline V gene. The V and J ends lost 0 bases and 3 bases respectively, with 10 bases between them. The CDR3 covers 14 residues. The CDR3 loop reads CASSLGGQSYEQYF. CDR3 coding DNA: TGCGCCAGCAGCTTGGGCGGACAGAGCTACGAGCAGTACTTC.

CDR3 amino acids: CASTDPDRGLHEQYF. DNA for the CDR3: TGTGCCAGCACCGATCCCGACAGGGGGCTCCACGAGCAGTACTTC. The chain links TRBV6-6 to TRBJ2-7; 10 bases map to TRBD1. V dropped 7 bases and J dropped 5; count of bases not matched to a gene: 11. The CDR3 has 15 residues. CDR1 is MNHNY and CDR2 is SVGAGI in the germline V gene (reference sequence).

The V and J genes are TRBV7-9 and TRBJ2-2; D unclear. This CDR3 contains 15 residues. Germline V gene sequence: CDR1 SEHNR, CDR2 FQNEAQ (reference sequence). Trimming took 6 bases from V and 0 from J, leaving 11 bases between them. The CDR3 DNA is TGTGCCAGCAGAGATGACAAGACGAACACCGGGGAGCTGTTTTTT. It codes for CASRDDKTNTGELFF.

J is TRBJ2-5 and V is TRBV4-1; possibly TRBD1 for D (5 bases). V shed 2 bases and J shed 2 bases, with 15 bases lying between them. CDR1 and CDR2 from the germline V gene are MGHRA and YSYEKL. CDR3 length equals 16 residues. The CDR3 is CASSQRTAGMQETQYF. As DNA, the CDR3 is TGCGCCAGCAGCCAACGGACCGCAGGGATGCAAGAGACCCAGTACTTC.

The chain employs TRBV5-1 and TRBJ2-1; D call uncertain. The CDR3 runs to 12 residues. V lost 0 bases and J lost 10, with 8 bases in between. CDR1 is SGHRS and CDR2 is YFSETQ in the germline V gene. This CDR3 reads CASSLGAREQFF. For the CDR3, the DNA is TGCGCCAGCAGCTTGGGTGCGCGCGAGCAGTTCTTC.

The chain uses TRBV6-1 and TRBJ2-7, with 9 bases fitting TRBD2. This CDR3 contains 14 residues. The germline gives CDR1 MNHNS, CDR2 SASEGT. J gave up 2 bases and V 6 bases, and 5 bases lay outside the gene matches. CDR3 amino acids: CASRRLADTYEQYF. The DNA of the CDR3 is TGTGCCAGCAGGAGACTAGCGGATACCTACGAGCAGTACTTC.

The J gene is TRBJ1-2, the V gene TRBV5-3, with D perhaps TRBD1 (6 bases). TRBV5-3 is an open reading frame, and its role is uncertain. The CDR3 covers 15 residues. V dropped 1 base and J dropped 6 bases, with 16 bases sitting between them. CDR3 bases: TGTGCCAGAAGCTTGATGGCAGGGGAGATCAATGGCTACACCTTC. Translation gives CARSLMAGEINGYTF.

CDR3 sequence (DNA): TGTGCCACCAGCAGAGATACGGGTGTTTTCCAGAATGAGCAGTTCTTC. This sequence encodes CATSRDTGVFQNEQFF. The chain recombines TRBV15 with TRBJ2-1; D is undetermined. Per the germline V gene, CDR1 is LNHNV and CDR2 is YYDKDF (reference sequence). The V gene lost 0 bases and the J gene lost 7 bases, with 16 bases spanning the gap. This CDR3 has 16 amino acids.

The chain links TRBV5-6 to TRBJ1-1, with a tentative D call TRBD1 (5 bases). In germline, CDR1 is SGHDT, CDR2 YYEEEE. Trimming pared 4 bases from V and 8 bases from J, leaving 18 bases between. This CDR3 is built from 14 residues. CDR3 sequence: CASSPGTAEREAFF. The CDR3, as DNA: TGTGCCAGCAGCCCAGGGACGGCTGAACGGGAAGCTTTCTTT.

This clone was observed once. The chain has TRBV7-3 and TRBJ2-6, with a weak D call TRBD1 (6 bases). The germline V gene encodes CDR1 SGHTA and CDR2 FQGTGA. V was cut by 5 bases and J by 2 bases, with 10 bases left in between. This CDR3 contains 15 residues. CDR3 in DNA: TGTGCCAGCAGCCCAGCAGGGGCTGGGGCCAACGTCCTGACTTTC. This codes for CASSPAGAGANVLTF.

This chain links TRBV10-3 with TRBJ1-5; D is unclear. V was pared by 10 bases and J by 4 bases, with 11 bases between. Germline CDR1 and CDR2: ENHRY and SYGVKD. This CDR3 contains 12 residues. The CDR3 sequence is CASRSSNQPQHF. CDR3 nucleotide sequence: TGTGCCAGCAGGAGTAGTAATCAGCCCCAGCATTTT.

The CDR3 coding sequence is TGTGCCAGCAGTTCCCCGCCCGGGCCATCTAGCAATCAGCCCCAGCATTTT. Translation gives CASSSPPGPSSNQPQHF. The J gene is TRBJ1-5, the V gene TRBV27; D ambiguous. The CDR3 is 17 residues long. The V and J ends lost 4 bases and 0 bases respectively, with 16 bases between them. Germline V gene lookup returns CDR1 MNHEY and CDR2 SMNVEV (reference sequence).

This chain links TRBV5-5 with TRBJ2-3; TRBD2 matches 11 bases. The CDR3 loop spans 13 amino acids. After removal of 4 bases from V and 5 bases from J, the junction contained 0 bases not matched to a gene. Germline V gives CDR1 SGHKS, CDR2 YYEKEE (reference sequence). The CDR3 coding sequence is TGTGCCAGCAGCCTAGCGGGGGGAGATACGCAGTATTTT. It encodes CASSLAGGDTQYF.

The chain has TRBV2 and TRBJ1-2, with D perhaps matching TRBD1 (5 bases). Trimming left V 5 bases short and J 4 bases short, with 17 bases between. Germline assignment: CDR1 SNHLY and CDR2 FYNNEI. The CDR3 sequence is 15 residues long. CDR3 protein: CASSPRGGRGYGYTF. CDR3 bases: TGTGCCAGCAGTCCGAGGGGAGGGAGGGGCTATGGCTACACCTTC.

The V call is TRBV7-9, the J call TRBJ1-2; D uncertain. V was shortened by 3 bases and J by 4 bases, with 12 bases between the two germline ends. The CDR3 spans 14 residues. The germline V gene encodes CDR1 SEHNR and CDR2 FQNEAQ (reference sequence). The CDR3 DNA sequence: TGTGCCAGCAGCTTGGGCTCTTCTTTCTATGGCTACACCTTC. This sequence encodes CASSLGSSFYGYTF.

The V gene is TRBV6-5, the J gene TRBJ2-7, with TRBD1 matching 7 bases. CDR3 size: 16 residues. Trimming at V came to 0 bases and at J to 3 bases, leaving 8 bases not matched to a gene. The V gene's germline CDR1 is MNHEY and CDR2 SVGAGI. The CDR3 nucleotides are TGTGCCAGCAGTTACTCTTTACAGGGGTCCATCTACGAGCAGTACTTC. Amino acid sequence: CASSYSLQGSIYEQYF.

The chain carries TRBV7-7 and TRBJ2-3; D gene uncertain. CDR3 size: 14 residues. The germline CDR1 and CDR2 sequences are SSHAT and FNYEAQ (reference sequence). CDR3: CASSEGRLTDTQYF. CDR3 bases: TGTGCTAGCTCTGAAGGCAGACTCACAGATACGCAGTATTTT.

This clone was found a few times. The chain carries TRBV4-2 and TRBJ1-6; D remains ambiguous. The CDR3 spans 16 residues. Between the trimmed V and J ends, which lost 4 bases and 7 bases, there was a span of 17 bases. In germline, CDR1 is LGHNA, CDR2 YNFKEQ. CDR3 residues: CASSLQGFRENSPLHF. The DNA for the CDR3 is TGTGCCAGCAGCCTCCAAGGCTTTCGGGAGAATTCACCCCTCCACTTT.

The chain links TRBV6-1 to TRBJ2-7; D might be TRBD2 (5 bases). Germline CDR1 reads MNHNS; CDR2 reads SASEGT. Trimming shortened V by 0 bases and J by 6 bases, and 18 bases separated the two germline ends. The CDR3 totals 16 residues. CDR3 nucleotide sequence: TGTGCCAGCAGTGAAGCGTTGGCTCGAGGAGGACGCGAGCAGTACTTC. This gives the protein CASSEALARGGREQYF.

The CDR3: CASTVAGAYNEQFF. CDR3 sequence (DNA): TGTGCCAGTACGGTAGCGGGGGCCTACAATGAGCAGTTCTTC. V usage is TRBV6-5 and J usage is TRBJ2-1, with TRBD2 identical over 9 bases. The CDR3 is 14 residues long. The V gene end was trimmed by 9 bases and the J gene end by 2 bases; junction bases not matched to a gene: 5. CDR1 and CDR2 (germline): MNHEY, SVGAGI.

The chain employs TRBV9 and TRBJ2-2, with TRBD2 matching 9 bases. The germline V gene has CDR1 SGDLS and CDR2 YYNGEE. The V segment lost 0 bases and the J segment 2 bases; nucleotides outside the gene matches: 5. The CDR3 covers 17 residues. This chain's CDR3 is CASSVASTSGNTGELFF. As DNA, the CDR3 is TGTGCCAGCAGCGTAGCTTCGACTAGCGGTAACACCGGGGAGCTGTTTTTT.